This TCR beta chain derives from a study of blood T cells in healthy people across ages. The study recruited healthy Caucasian donors from Russia who were aged about 6 to 95. A sample-barcoded 5' primer and a J-beta primer mix were used in a second PCR of about 6 to 12 cycles. All cDNA molecules were each tagged by a template-switch adaptor with 12 random nucleotides. The yield of each sample was at least 2.5 million CDR3-containing paired-end reads. Each CDR3 protein is one row after TCRdb ran MiXCR on the 5' RACE reads. The sample contains roughly 700,000 distinct CDR3 sequences, around 45% of which appear only once. This CDR3 contains 15 residues. The V gene's germline CDR1 is SGHTA and CDR2 FQGNSA. V gave up 1 base and J gave up 5 bases, with 15 bases separating them. General study results and limits: Diversity figures derived from one million T cells were judged to underestimate the true value.

About this clonotype: Its cognate antigen is unknown.

The clonotype originates from a woman aged 55-75 years in good health. This rearrangement joins TRBV7-2 to TRBJ2-7; D gene ambiguous. The sequenced material came from blood. The CDR3 loop is CASSLDPFMSDEQYF. The DNA of the CDR3 is TGTGCCAGCAGCTTAGACCCCTTTATGTCCGACGAGCAGTACTTC.